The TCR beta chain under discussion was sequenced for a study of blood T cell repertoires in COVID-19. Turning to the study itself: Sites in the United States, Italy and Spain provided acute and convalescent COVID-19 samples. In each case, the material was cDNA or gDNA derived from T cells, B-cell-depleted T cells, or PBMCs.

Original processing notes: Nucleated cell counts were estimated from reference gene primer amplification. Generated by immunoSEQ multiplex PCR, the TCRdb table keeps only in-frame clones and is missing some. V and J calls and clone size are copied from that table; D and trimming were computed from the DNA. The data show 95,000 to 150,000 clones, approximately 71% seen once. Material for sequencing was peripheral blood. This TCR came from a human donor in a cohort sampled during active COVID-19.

CDR3 nucleotides: TGTGCCAGTAGTGGACAGGTAGCCTACGAGCAGTACTTC. It translates to CASSGQVAYEQYF. V usage is TRBV19 and J usage is TRBJ2-7, with 7 bases fitting TRBD1. The length of the CDR3 is 13 residues. Germline CDR1 LNHDA, CDR2 SQIVND (reference sequence). V was pared by 5 bases and J by 2 bases, with 3 bases of the junction left unmatched.